This T cell receptor (beta chain) came from a study of blood T cell repertoires in COVID-19 (dated by TCRdb to the early 2020s). Background on the whole study: Samples covering the acute and convalescent phases of COVID-19 were provided by collaborators in the United States, Italy and Spain. The material from the prospective study consisted of cDNA or gDNA derived from T cells, B-cell-depleted T cells, or PBMCs. Subjects who had been exposed to COVID-19, were actively infected with it, or had recovered from it provided the deeply sampled blood TCRbeta repertoires that made up the dataset. The repertoires were released in a freely available public database intended as a resource for research on the immune response to SARS-CoV-2. Samples were obtained from the ongoing ImmuneRACE study (first 160 participants) and from 1,000 to 1,500 subjects provided by 6 global collaborators. Nearly every sample came with metadata listing a de-identified subject ID, COVID-19 status, age in years and sex. Where available, HLA class I and class II types were obtained from metadata supplied by the sample provider rather than from assay-based typing. On the study overall, not on this receptor specifically: The quantity of clinical and demographic metadata differed by source and by participant and was supplied without curation.

One collaborating source in Seattle enrolled patients during active infection and followed them longitudinally through the course of disease. The collaborating institutions used their own protocols to collect whole blood in K2EDTA tubes. Collaborator samples were shipped for TCRbeta analysis as frozen whole blood, isolated PBMCs, or DNA extracted from either sample type. TCRbeta CDR3 regions were amplified from genomic DNA by means of the immunoSEQ Assay, a bias-controlled multiplex PCR. The source study handled its data this way. Nucleated cell counts per sample were estimated from amplification of reference gene primers within the assay. To quantify the absolute abundance of each unique TCRbeta CDR3 rearrangement, sequence reads were collapsed and filtered. For each sample, productive Simpson clonality was calculated as the square root of Simpson's diversity index over productive rearrangements. Imported from immuneACCESS, the table was reduced by TCRdb to in-frame sequences with V and J called. These copies leave out some clones; in studies compared against another copy, an unresolved V gene accounts for under half, and the cause of the remainder is not known. Clone size and V and J calls were adopted from that table, with D and trimming inferred from the DNA. This sample is represented by 400,000 to 450,000 clones; 70% to 90% of them were singletons. The ten largest clones take up roughly 12% of the sample.

The CDR3 covers 15 residues, taking in both the cysteine and the phenylalanine. Only CDR3 DNA remains: 45 bases, in frame from the first base. The germline V gene (reference sequence) gives CDR1 as LGHDT and CDR2 as YNNKEL. V has 0 bases trimmed and J has 3 bases trimmed; junction bases matching no gene number 3. This clone has just one count. This clone's antigen is unknown. The record has no base qualities; no much larger clone is one base away. This clonotype was obtained from a woman aged 45-60 years with COVID-19, enrolled during active disease. What was sequenced was peripheral blood. The chain is assembled from TRBV3-1 (or the pseudogene TRBV3-2) and TRBJ1-1; 8 junctional bases match TRBD1. The bases are TGTGCCAGCAGCCAAGAAACAGGGGGAGACACTGAAGCTTTCTTT. This gives the protein CASSQETGGDTEAFF.